These T cell receptor beta chains were read from a single sample in a study of cytomegalovirus exposure and HLA in healthy donors. TCRdb's table, derived via immunoSEQ multiplex PCR, lists solely in-frame clones and lacks some. The table lists 250,000 to 400,000 clones, roughly 88% of them singletons. The sample taken for sequencing was PBMCs. These receptors were taken from a man aged 25-45 years in good health and CMV-seronegative. The conserved cysteine and the conserved F or W are not part of the CDR3 here.

CDR3,V,J
ASSSRDRVYEQY,TRBV7-6,TRBJ2-7
ASSLDSSYEQY,TRBV27,TRBJ2-7
AISESDRVGAGAGYT,TRBV10-3,TRBJ1-2
ASSQLQGNTGELF,TRBV5-1,TRBJ2-2
ASSELGTGVLGEQY,TRBV6-1,TRBJ2-7
ASSQDMAGAYEQY,TRBV14,TRBJ2-7
ASSPRLAGGETQY,TRBV5-4,TRBJ2-5
ASSYRQGAGNSPLH,TRBV6-5,TRBJ1-6
ASSVLAGVVQETQY,TRBV7-2,TRBJ2-5
ASSPTSGSQTEAF,TRBV7-2,TRBJ1-1
ASSSARLAGRETQY,TRBV6-5,TRBJ2-5
ASSSPGVETQY,TRBV5-1,TRBJ2-5
ASSYREEQY,TRBV13,TRBJ2-7
ASSIVGASIQPQH,TRBV19,TRBJ1-5
ASSFLDNSYNEQF,TRBV27,TRBJ2-1
ASSRLAGGPTGELF,TRBV7-9,TRBJ2-2
ASSEDRGRDGYT,TRBV6-1,TRBJ1-2
ASTVTGSNEQF,TRBV5-1,TRBJ2-1
ASSLALAEPFYGYT,TRBV7-9,TRBJ1-2
ASSYGGDTEAF,TRBV7-6,TRBJ1-1
ASSSFFGPGGGYT,TRBV5-5,TRBJ1-2
AWSRGGIYQPQH,TRBV30,TRBJ1-5
AISEPREDRGLLSYNSPLH,TRBV10-3,TRBJ1-6
ASSYSRTGNTEAF,TRBV6-5,TRBJ1-1
ASSARDRVYEQY,TRBV21-1,TRBJ2-7
ASSTSDYMVFNEQF,TRBV19,TRBJ2-1
ASSYRRDIDEQF,TRBV11-3,TRBJ2-1
ASSPAKAGGELF,TRBV9,TRBJ2-2
ASRVADITSETQY,TRBV19,TRBJ2-5